The TCR beta chain described here comes from a study of CD8 T cells in ankylosing spondylitis. General observations from the study: Significant enrichment of disease-linked clones was reported in matched ankylosing spondylitis synovial fluid. A TCR beta motif made of roughly eight highly homologous variants seemed typical of ankylosing spondylitis blood. Earlier reports found some motif variants in synovial fluid and blood in reactive arthritis.

TCRdb re-analysed the 5' RACE reads in MiXCR, keeping a single row per CDR3 protein. The sample shows about 220,000 distinct CDR3 sequences, 7% to 8% of them seen only once. The CDR3 has 14 amino acids. The trim removed 5 bases at V and 4 bases at J, leaving 7 bases unmatched. CDR1 is SEHNR, CDR2 FQNEAQ, per germline (reference sequence). This clonotype was recorded many times. The antigen remains unidentified. The clonotype comes from a male donor with ankylosing spondylitis. The sample consisted of blood, either unsorted or a sorted T cell fraction (not recorded which). The chain has TRBV7-9 and TRBJ2-5; the match to TRBD1 covers 7 bases. The CDR3 protein is CASSPYRGGETQYF. CDR3 bases: TGTGCCAGCAGCCCCTACAGGGGTGGAGAGACCCAGTACTTC. Combining the CDR3 with reference TRBV7-9 and TRBJ2-5 gives the whole variable domain DTGVSQNPRHKITKRGQNVTFRCDPISEHNRLYWYRQTLGQGPEFLTYFQNEAQLEKSRLLSDRFSAERPKGSFSTLEIQRTEQGDSAMYLCASSPYRGGETQYFGPGTRLLVL.